These T cell receptor beta chains were read from a single sample in a study of cytomegalovirus exposure and HLA in healthy donors. Method: immunoSEQ multiplex PCR; TCRdb's copy keeps in-frame clones and lacks some. The sample has about 94,000 clones, around 68% seen once. Sequencing was done on a sample of PBMCs. These receptors all stem from a man under 40 in good health and CMV-seropositive. Each CDR3 is given with its conserved first and last residue. Fields, in order: V gene, J gene, clone size, D gene, CDR3 protein, CDR3 DNA. A D gene is named only where the DNA matches it firmly. Clone size is not always given. Where it is, it says once, few, many or a class for expanded clones.

TRBV27	TRBJ2-7	NA	NA	CASAPGRDSYEQYF	TGTGCCAGCGCCCCCGGTCGGGACTCCTACGAGCAGTACTTC
TRBV19	TRBJ2-1	NA	TRBD1	CASRKTNRGQQFF	TGTGCCAGTAGAAAAACCAACAGGGGGCAGCAGTTCTTC
TRBV5-8	TRBJ1-2	NA	NA	CASSSDSNYGYTF	TGTGCCAGCAGCTCGGACAGCAACTATGGCTACACCTTC
TRBV6-1	TRBJ1-5	few	NA	CASSEEGYQPQHF	TGTGCCAGCAGTGAGGAGGGCTATCAGCCCCAGCATTTT
TRBV29-1	TRBJ1-2	NA	TRBD1	CSVYQGQGRHYGYTF	TGCAGCGTATATCAGGGACAGGGAAGACACTATGGCTACACCTTC
TRBV15	TRBJ2-1	NA	TRBD1	CATSSNSGGTGGNEQFF	TGTGCCACCAGCAGCAACTCAGGAGGGACAGGGGGCAATGAGCAGTTCTTC
TRBV28	TRBJ1-4	NA	TRBD1	CASTADRAGNEKLFF	TGTGCCAGCACCGCGGACAGGGCTGGTAATGAAAAACTGTTTTTT
TRBV10-2	TRBJ2-3	NA	NA	CASSEGGGTDTQYF	TGCGCCAGCAGTGAAGGGGGGGGCACAGATACGCAGTATTTT
TRBV5-6	TRBJ2-7	NA	NA	CASSLYSYEQYF	TGTGCCAGCAGCCTATACTCCTACGAGCAGTACTTC
TRBV6-5	TRBJ2-3	NA	NA	CASRRSLTDTQYF	TGTGCCAGCAGACGGTCCCTCACAGATACGCAGTATTTT
TRBV5-1	TRBJ2-3	NA	TRBD1	CASSPGQGADTQYF	TGCGCCAGCAGCCCAGGACAGGGGGCAGATACGCAGTATTTT
TRBV7-2	TRBJ2-2	NA	TRBD2	CASSLVGAGANTGELFF	TGTGCCAGCAGCTTAGTTGGAGCGGGAGCTAACACCGGGGAGCTGTTTTTT
TRBV27	TRBJ2-7	NA	NA	CASSIGESYEQYF	TGTGCCAGCTCAATCGGGGAGTCCTACGAGCAGTACTTC
TRBV6-5	TRBJ1-1	few	NA	CASSPQLMARAFF	TGTGCCAGCAGTCCCCAACTTATGGCTAGAGCTTTCTTT
TRBV6-5	TRBJ2-2	NA	NA	CASTKGANTGELFF	TGTGCCAGCACCAAGGGGGCGAACACCGGGGAGCTGTTTTTT
TRBV5-1	TRBJ1-1	NA	TRBD1	CASSLDRGWTEAFF	TGCGCCAGCAGCTTGGACAGGGGGTGGACTGAAGCTTTCTTT
TRBV6-5	TRBJ2-2	few	NA	CASSYQLPTGELFF	TGTGCCAGCAGTTACCAACTCCCCACCGGGGAGCTGTTTTTT
TRBV19	TRBJ1-1	NA	TRBD1	CARDRAGTEAFF	TGTGCCAGGGACAGGGCGGGCACTGAAGCTTTCTTT
TRBV6-1	TRBJ1-5	NA	NA	CASSEAPGGNSNQPQHF	TGTGCCAGCAGTGAAGCCCCCGGGGGGAATAGCAATCAGCCCCAGCATTTT
TRBV15	TRBJ1-1	NA	NA	CATSRDSRGMNTEAFF	TGTGCCACCAGCAGAGATTCCCGGGGGATGAACACTGAAGCTTTCTTT
TRBV7-2	TRBJ1-1	NA	TRBD1	CASSTGTVGTEAFF	TGTGCCAGCAGTACGGGGACAGTAGGAACTGAAGCTTTCTTT
TRBV2	TRBJ2-7	NA	TRBD2	CASSPSAGGWREQYF	TGTGCCAGCAGTCCCTCAGCGGGAGGCTGGCGAGAGCAGTACTTC
TRBV15	TRBJ1-1	NA	NA	CATSRPRGVTEAFF	TGTGCCACCAGCAGACCTCGGGGTGTCACTGAAGCTTTCTTT
TRBV5-8	TRBJ1-1	NA	NA	CASSLWTPGNTEAFF	TGTGCCAGCAGCTTGTGGACTCCCGGGAACACTGAAGCTTTCTTT
TRBV5-6	TRBJ2-7	NA	TRBD1	CASSLASGTGSYEQYF	TGTGCCAGCAGCTTGGCTTCAGGGACAGGTTCCTACGAGCAGTACTTC
TRBV11-2	TRBJ1-5	few	NA	CASSFNSGDGPQHF	TGTGCCAGCAGCTTTAACTCAGGGGATGGGCCCCAGCATTTT
TRBV6-5	TRBJ1-4	few	NA	CASSQYRESNEKLFF	TGTGCCAGCAGTCAATACAGGGAGAGTAATGAAAAACTGTTTTTT
TRBV2	TRBJ2-5	NA	NA	CASSSEETQYF	TGTGCCAGCAGCTCGGAGGAGACCCAGTACTTC
TRBV27	TRBJ1-5	NA	TRBD1	CASSFGTGQPQHF	TGTGCCAGCAGTTTCGGGACAGGCCAGCCCCAGCATTTT
TRBV5-6	TRBJ2-7	NA	NA	CASSLTGYEQYF	TGTGCCAGCAGCTTGACAGGTTACGAGCAGTACTTC
TRBV28	TRBJ1-5	NA	NA	CASSLYRQPQHF	TGTGCCAGCAGTTTATATCGTCAGCCCCAGCATTTT
TRBV7-9	TRBJ2-5	NA	TRBD2	CSSSLAGEQGTLQETQYF	TGTTCCAGCAGCTTAGCGGGGGAACAGGGTACACTCCAAGAGACCCAGTACTTC
TRBV2	TRBJ2-1	once	TRBD2	CASIGLAHEQFF	TGTGCCAGCATAGGACTAGCTCATGAGCAGTTCTTC
TRBV30	TRBJ2-3	few	NA	CAWSLQVDTDTQYF	TGTGCCTGGAGCCTACAGGTGGACACAGATACGCAGTATTTT
TRBV29-1	TRBJ1-1	NA	NA	CSGSPRTTNTEAFF	TGCAGCGGCTCCCCCAGGACAACGAACACTGAAGCTTTCTTT
TRBV7-9	TRBJ2-1	NA	TRBD2	CASSLAGVMAYNEQFF	TGTGCCAGCTCACTAGCGGGAGTTATGGCCTACAATGAGCAGTTCTTC
TRBV27	TRBJ1-2	NA	TRBD1	CASSLRTGGKGGYTF	TGTGCCAGCAGTTTAAGGACAGGGGGCAAGGGTGGCTACACCTTC
TRBV9	TRBJ2-3	NA	TRBD1	CASSVAGTGAADTQYF	TGTGCCAGCAGCGTCGCCGGGACAGGGGCCGCAGATACGCAGTATTTT
TRBV5-4	TRBJ1-1	NA	NA	CASSSQGGTEAFF	TGTGCCAGCAGTTCGCAGGGAGGCACTGAAGCTTTCTTT
TRBV28	TRBJ2-4	NA	NA	CASSLWTEQYF	TGTGCCAGCAGTTTATGGACAGAACAGTACTTC
TRBV19	TRBJ1-5	NA	NA	CASSIGGGAAQPQHF	TGTGCCAGTAGTATTGGGGGGGGCGCGGCTCAGCCCCAGCATTTT
TRBV28	TRBJ1-1	NA	NA	CASSLISGVNTEAFF	TGTGCCAGCAGTTTAATCTCCGGGGTGAACACTGAAGCTTTCTTT